Reported below is one T cell receptor beta chain. The data stem from a study of T cell changes during pregnancy in multiple sclerosis. Only in-frame clones appear in the TCRdb table, and some are missing; sequencing was by immunoSEQ multiplex PCR. This sample has 55,000 to 80,000 clones, with roughly 88% found just once. V was pared by 7 bases and J by 0 bases, with 15 bases between. Looked up from germline, CDR1 is LNHDA and CDR2 is SQIVND (reference sequence). The CDR3 has 15 residues. The sequence was obtained from a female donor in good health, enrolled as a control in a pregnancy study. The chain recombines TRBV19 with TRBJ1-2, with D maybe TRBD1 (5 bases). This material consisted of peripheral blood, taken after pregnancy. The CDR3 coding sequence is TGTGCCAGTACCAGCCCCGGGGGTCCTAACTATGGCTACACCTTC. Amino acid sequence: CASTSPGGPNYGYTF.